A selection of T cell receptor beta chains follows, all from one sample in a study of a mutant IDH1 vaccine in newly diagnosed glioma. This table comes from immunoSEQ multiplex PCR, and its TCRdb copy is limited to in-frame clones, with some not included. The data contain approximately 25,000 clones, about 76% of them singletons. No antigens are known for them. The material sequenced was PBMCs, taken from a glioma patient whose treatment included an IDH1 peptide vaccine. These TCRs come from a man in his forties with glioma. Both conserved end residues are part of each CDR3. D genes are given only for firm matches. The size field is filled for only some rows; it gives once, few, many or a size class.

clone size	D gene	V gene	J gene	CDR3 DNA	CDR3 protein
.	.	TRBV1	TRBJ1-1	TGCACCAGCAGCCAAGATAGTTGGTCATTGTGGCCGGGACAGAGCATGAACACTGAAGCTTTCTTT	CTSSQDSWSLWPGQSMNTEAFF
.	.	TRBV7-9	TRBJ2-7	TGTGCCAGCAGCCGCCCCCAGGGCAACTCCTACGAGCAGTACTTC	CASSRPQGNSYEQYF
.	.	TRBV5-1	TRBJ2-7	TGCGCCAGCAGCTTGGTTGTCCAGCCCTACGAGCAGTACTTC	CASSLVVQPYEQYF
few	.	TRBV5-6	TRBJ1-2	TGTGCCAGCAGCTTGGTTCAAGACTATGGCTACACCTTC	CASSLVQDYGYTF
.	TRBD1	TRBV6-5	TRBJ1-2	TGTGCCAGCGGTCAGGGGGGCGGCTACACCTTC	CASGQGGGYTF
.	TRBD1	TRBV4-2	TRBJ1-2	TGTGCCAGCAGCCAAGTGGGAAAACAGGGGAATGGCTACACCTTC	CASSQVGKQGNGYTF
.	TRBD1	TRBV9	TRBJ1-4	TGTGCCAGCAGCTACAACGCCGGGACAGGGCAGGAAAAACTGTTTTTT	CASSYNAGTGQEKLFF
.	.	TRBV27	TRBJ1-5	TGTGCCAGCAGTTTAATAGGGCTTAATCAGCCCCAGCATTTT	CASSLIGLNQPQHF
.	.	TRBV19	TRBJ1-4	TGTGCCAGTAGCCGAAGATATGAAAAACTGTTTTTT	CASSRRYEKLFF
.	.	TRBV30	TRBJ1-3	TGTGCCTGGAGAGGGCGGGGTAGGGCCTACTCTGGAAACACCATATATTTT	CAWRGRGRAYSGNTIYF
.	TRBD1	TRBV14	TRBJ2-2	TGTGCCAGCAGCCAGCAGGGGGCCAGCACCGGGGAGCTGTTTTTT	CASSQQGASTGELFF
once	TRBD2	TRBV7-2	TRBJ2-4	TGTGCCAGCAGCTCCGGACTAGCGGGAGGAGGGAACATTCAGTACTTC	CASSSGLAGGGNIQYF
once	TRBD1	TRBV5-5	TRBJ2-7	TGTGCCAGCAGCTTGGCCGGACAGGGGTCCTACGAGCAGTACTTC	CASSLAGQGSYEQYF
.	TRBD2	TRBV11-3	TRBJ2-3	TGTGCCAGCAGCTCCGTTAGCGGGAGACAGGCAGATACGCAGTATTTT	CASSSVSGRQADTQYF
once	.	TRBV6-5	TRBJ2-3	TGTGCCAGCAGACAGGGAGGCTCGGATACGCAGTATTTT	CASRQGGSDTQYF